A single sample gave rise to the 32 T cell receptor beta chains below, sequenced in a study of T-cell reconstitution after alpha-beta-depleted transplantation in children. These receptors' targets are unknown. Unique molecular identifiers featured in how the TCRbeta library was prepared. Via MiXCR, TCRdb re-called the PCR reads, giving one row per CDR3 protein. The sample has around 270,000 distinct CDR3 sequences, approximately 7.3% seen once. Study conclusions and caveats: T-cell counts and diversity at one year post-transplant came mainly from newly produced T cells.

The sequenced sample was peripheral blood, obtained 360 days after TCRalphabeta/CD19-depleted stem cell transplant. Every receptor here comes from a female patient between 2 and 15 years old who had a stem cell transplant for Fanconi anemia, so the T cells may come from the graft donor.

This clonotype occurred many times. The CDR3 reads CASSSQGGDTEAFF. Here the CDR3 DNA reads TGCGCCAGCAGCTCCCAGGGAGGGGATACTGAAGCTTTCTTT. The chain links TRBV5-1 to TRBJ1-1; D perhaps matches TRBD1 (5 bases). V lost 3 bases, J lost 5 bases, and 14 bases lay in between. The CDR3 covers 14 residues. Per germline, CDR1 SGHRS and CDR2 YFSETQ.

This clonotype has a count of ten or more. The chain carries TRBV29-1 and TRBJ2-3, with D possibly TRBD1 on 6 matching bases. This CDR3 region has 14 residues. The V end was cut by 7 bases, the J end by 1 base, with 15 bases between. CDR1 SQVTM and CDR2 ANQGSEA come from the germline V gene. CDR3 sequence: CSAVGATGTDTQYF. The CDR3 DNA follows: TGCAGCGCTGTGGGGGCGACGGGCACAGATACGCAGTATTTT.

The CDR3 protein is CASSSRGGADGTDTQYF. In nucleotides, the CDR3 is TGTGCCAGCAGCTCCCGGGGGGGGGCGGATGGCACAGATACGCAGTATTTT. This sequence joins TRBV9 and TRBJ2-3; 8 bases align to TRBD2. Trimming removed 4 bases from V and 1 base from J; junction bases left unmatched: 11. Germline-derived CDR1 and CDR2 are SGDLS and YYNGEE. This CDR3 has 17 residues.

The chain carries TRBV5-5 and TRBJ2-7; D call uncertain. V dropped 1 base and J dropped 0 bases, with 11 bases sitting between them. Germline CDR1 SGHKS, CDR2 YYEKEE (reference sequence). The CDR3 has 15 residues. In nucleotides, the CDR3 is TGTGCCAGCAGCTTGATTTGGCGCAGCTCCTACGAGCAGTACTTC. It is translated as CASSLIWRSSYEQYF.

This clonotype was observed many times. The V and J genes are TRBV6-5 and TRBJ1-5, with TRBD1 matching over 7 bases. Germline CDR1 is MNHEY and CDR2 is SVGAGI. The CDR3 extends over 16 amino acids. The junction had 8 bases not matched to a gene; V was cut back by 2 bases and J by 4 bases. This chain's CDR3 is CASSYGFGTANQPQHF. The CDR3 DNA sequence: TGTGCCAGCAGTTACGGGTTTGGGACAGCAAATCAGCCCCAGCATTTT.

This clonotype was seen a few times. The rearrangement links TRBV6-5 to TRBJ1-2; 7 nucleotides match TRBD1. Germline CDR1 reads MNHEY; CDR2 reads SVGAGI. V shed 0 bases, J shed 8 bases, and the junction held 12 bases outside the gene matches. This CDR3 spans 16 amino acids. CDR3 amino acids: CASSYSTGTESPGYTF. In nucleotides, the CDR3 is TGTGCCAGCAGTTACTCAACCGGGACAGAGAGCCCCGGCTACACCTTC.

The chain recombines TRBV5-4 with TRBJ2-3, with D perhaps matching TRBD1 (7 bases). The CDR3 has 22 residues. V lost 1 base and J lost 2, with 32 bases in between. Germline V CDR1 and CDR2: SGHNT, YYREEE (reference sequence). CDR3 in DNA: TGTGCCAGCAGCTTGTCCTTGTGGTGGGACAGCCGGGACTCTTCCCCCACAGATACGCAGTATTTT. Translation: CASSLSLWWDSRDSSPTDTQYF.

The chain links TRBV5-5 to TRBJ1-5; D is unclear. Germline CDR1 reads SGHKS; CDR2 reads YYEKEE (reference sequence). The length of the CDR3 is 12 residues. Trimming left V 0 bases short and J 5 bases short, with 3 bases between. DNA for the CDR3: TGTGCCAGCAGCTTGGAGCATCAGCCCCAGCATTTT. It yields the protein CASSLEHQPQHF.

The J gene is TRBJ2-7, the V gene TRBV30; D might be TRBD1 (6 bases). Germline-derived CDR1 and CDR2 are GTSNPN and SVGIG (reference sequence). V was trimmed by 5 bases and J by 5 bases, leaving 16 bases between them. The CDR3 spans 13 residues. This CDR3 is CAWDLTQGNEQYF. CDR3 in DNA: TGTGCCTGGGACCTCACTCAGGGGAACGAGCAGTACTTC. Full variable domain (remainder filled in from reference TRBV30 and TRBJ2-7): SQTIHQWPATLVQPVGSPLSLECTVEGTSNPNLYWYRQAAGRGLQLLFYSVGIGQISSEVPQNLSASRPQDRQFILSSKKLLLSDSGFYLCAWDLTQGNEQYFGPGTRLTVT.

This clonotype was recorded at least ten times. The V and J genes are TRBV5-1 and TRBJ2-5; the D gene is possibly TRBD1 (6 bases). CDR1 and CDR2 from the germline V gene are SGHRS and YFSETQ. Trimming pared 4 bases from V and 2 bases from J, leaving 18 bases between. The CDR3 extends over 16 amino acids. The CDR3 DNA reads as TGCGCCAGCAGCCCGGATGGGGGCGGATCGCAAGAGACCCAGTACTTC. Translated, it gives CASSPDGGGSQETQYF.

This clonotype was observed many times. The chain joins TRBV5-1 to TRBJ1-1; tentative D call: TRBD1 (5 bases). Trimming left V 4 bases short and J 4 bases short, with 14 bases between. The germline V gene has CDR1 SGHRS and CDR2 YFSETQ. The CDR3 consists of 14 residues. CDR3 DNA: TGCGCCAGCAGCCCCGACGGGGGTAGCACTGAAGCTTTCTTT. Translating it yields CASSPDGGSTEAFF.

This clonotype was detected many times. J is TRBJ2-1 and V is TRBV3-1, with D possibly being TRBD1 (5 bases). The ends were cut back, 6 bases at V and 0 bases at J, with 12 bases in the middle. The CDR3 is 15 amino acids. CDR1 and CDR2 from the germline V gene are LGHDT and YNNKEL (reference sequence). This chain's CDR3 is CASSGRAASYNEQFF. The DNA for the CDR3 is TGTGCCAGCAGTGGCAGGGCCGCCTCCTACAATGAGCAGTTCTTC.

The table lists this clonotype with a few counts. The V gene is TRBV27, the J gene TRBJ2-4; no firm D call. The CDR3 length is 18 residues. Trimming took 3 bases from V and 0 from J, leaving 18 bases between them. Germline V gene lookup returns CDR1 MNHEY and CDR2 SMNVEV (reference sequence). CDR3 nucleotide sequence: TGTGCCAGCAGTTTTAGGTCAGATCACCATTTAGCCAAAAACATTCAGTACTTC. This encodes CASSFRSDHHLAKNIQYF.

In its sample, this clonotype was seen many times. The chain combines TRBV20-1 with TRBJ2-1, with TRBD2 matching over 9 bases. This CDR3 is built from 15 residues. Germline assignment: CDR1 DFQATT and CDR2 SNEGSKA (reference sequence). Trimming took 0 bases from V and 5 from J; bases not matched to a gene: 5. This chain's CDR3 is CSARDASGVNNEQFF. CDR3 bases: TGCAGTGCTAGAGATGCTAGCGGGGTCAACAATGAGCAGTTCTTC.

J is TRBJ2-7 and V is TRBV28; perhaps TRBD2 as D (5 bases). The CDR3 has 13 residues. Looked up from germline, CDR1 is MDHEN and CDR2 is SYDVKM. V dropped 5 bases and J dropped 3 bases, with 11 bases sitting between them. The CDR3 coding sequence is TGTGCCAGCAGTACCCCGGACTTCTACGAGCAGTACGTC. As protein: CASSTPDFYEQYV.

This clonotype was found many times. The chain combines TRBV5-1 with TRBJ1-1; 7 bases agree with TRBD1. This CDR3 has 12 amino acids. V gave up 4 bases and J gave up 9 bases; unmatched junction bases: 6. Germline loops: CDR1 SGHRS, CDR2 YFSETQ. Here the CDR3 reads CASSLDRLQAFF. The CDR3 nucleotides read TGCGCCAGCAGCCTGGACAGGCTCCAAGCTTTCTTT.

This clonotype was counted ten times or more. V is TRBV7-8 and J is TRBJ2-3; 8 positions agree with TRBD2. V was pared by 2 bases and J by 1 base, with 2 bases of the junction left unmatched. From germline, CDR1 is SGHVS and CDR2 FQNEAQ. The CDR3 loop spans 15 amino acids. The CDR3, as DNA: TGTGCCAGCAGCTTACAGACTAGCGGCACAGATACGCAGTATTTT. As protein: CASSLQTSGTDTQYF. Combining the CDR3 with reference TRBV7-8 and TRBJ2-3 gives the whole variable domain GAGVSQSPRYKVAKRGQDVALRCDPISGHVSLFWYQQALGQGPEFLTYFQNEAQLDKSGLPSDRFFAERPEGSVSTLKIQRTQQEDSAVYLCASSLQTSGTDTQYFGPGTRLTVL.

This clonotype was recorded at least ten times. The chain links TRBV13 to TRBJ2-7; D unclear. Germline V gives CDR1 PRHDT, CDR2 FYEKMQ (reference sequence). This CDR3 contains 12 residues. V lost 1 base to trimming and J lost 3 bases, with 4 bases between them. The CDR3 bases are TGTGCCAGCAGCTTAGACATCTACGAGCAGTACTTC. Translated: CASSLDIYEQYF.

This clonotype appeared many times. DNA of the CDR3: TGCGCCAGCAGCCCGATAGCGGGAGGAGATTACAATGAGCAGTTCTTC. Protein sequence: CASSPIAGGDYNEQFF. The genes are TRBV4-1 and TRBJ2-1; 10 bases line up with TRBD2. Per the germline V gene, CDR1 is MGHRA and CDR2 is YSYEKL. This CDR3 contains 16 residues. The V and J ends lost 4 bases and 4 bases, in that order; junction bases with no gene match: 7.

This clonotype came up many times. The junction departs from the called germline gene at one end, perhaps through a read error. CDR3 nucleotide sequence: TGTGCTAGCAGTCAGACAGATTCTGGGGCCAACGTCCTGACTTTC. Translation gives CASSQTDSGANVLTF. This chain links TRBV7-7 with TRBJ2-6; a possible D gene is TRBD1 (5 bases). The CDR3 has 15 amino acids. Germline V gene lookup returns CDR1 SSHAT and CDR2 FNYEAQ (reference sequence).

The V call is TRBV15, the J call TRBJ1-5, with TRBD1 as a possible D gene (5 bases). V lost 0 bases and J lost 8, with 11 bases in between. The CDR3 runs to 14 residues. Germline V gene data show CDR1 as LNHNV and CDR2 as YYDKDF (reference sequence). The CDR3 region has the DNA TGTGCCACCAGCAGAGATCGGGGGGATGAGCCCCAGCATTTT. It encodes CATSRDRGDEPQHF.

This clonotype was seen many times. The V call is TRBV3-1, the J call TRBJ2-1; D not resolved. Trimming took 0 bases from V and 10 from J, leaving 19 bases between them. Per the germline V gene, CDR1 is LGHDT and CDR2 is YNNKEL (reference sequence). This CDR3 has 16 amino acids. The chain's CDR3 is CASSQDSVDVSWEQFF. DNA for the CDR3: TGTGCCAGCAGCCAAGATTCGGTAGACGTATCGTGGGAGCAGTTCTTC.

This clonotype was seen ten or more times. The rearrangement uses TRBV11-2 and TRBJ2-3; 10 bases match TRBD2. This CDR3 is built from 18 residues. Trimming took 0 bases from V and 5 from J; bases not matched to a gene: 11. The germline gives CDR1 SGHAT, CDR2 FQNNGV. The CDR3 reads CASSLDRGAGGRGDTQYF. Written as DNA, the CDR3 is TGTGCCAGCAGCTTAGATCGAGGAGCGGGGGGGCGGGGAGATACGCAGTATTTT.

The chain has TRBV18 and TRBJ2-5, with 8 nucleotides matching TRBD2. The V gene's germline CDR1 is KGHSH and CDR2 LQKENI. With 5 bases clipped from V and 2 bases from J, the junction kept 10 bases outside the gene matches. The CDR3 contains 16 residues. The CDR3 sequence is CASSSSGRGVQETQYF. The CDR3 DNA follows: TGTGCCAGCTCATCCTCCGGGCGGGGGGTACAAGAGACCCAGTACTTC.

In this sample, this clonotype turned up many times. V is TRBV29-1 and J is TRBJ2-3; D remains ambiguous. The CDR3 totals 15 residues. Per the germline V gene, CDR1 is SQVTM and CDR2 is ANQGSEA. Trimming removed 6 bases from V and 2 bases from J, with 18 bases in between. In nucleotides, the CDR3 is TGCAGCGTCGGACGGAGAGGTGCCTACACAGATACGCAGTATTTT. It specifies CSVGRRGAYTDTQYF.

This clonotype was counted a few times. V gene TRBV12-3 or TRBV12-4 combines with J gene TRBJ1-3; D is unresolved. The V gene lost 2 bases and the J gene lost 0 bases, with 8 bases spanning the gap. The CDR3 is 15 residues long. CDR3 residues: CASSLSRSSGNTIYF. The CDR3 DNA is TGTGCCAGCAGTTTATCTCGAAGCTCTGGAAACACCATATATTTT.

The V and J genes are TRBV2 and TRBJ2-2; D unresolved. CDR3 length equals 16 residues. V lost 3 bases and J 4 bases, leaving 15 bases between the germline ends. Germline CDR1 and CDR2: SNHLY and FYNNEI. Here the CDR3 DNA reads TGTGCCAGCAGTGATGTGGATTCCGTGGCCACCGGGGAGCTGTTTTTT. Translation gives CASSDVDSVATGELFF.

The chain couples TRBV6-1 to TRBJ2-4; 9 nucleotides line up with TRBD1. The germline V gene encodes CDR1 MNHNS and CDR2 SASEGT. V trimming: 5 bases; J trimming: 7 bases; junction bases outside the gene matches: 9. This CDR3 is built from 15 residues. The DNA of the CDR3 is TGTGCCAGCAGTATGCGTGCCGGGACAGGGAACATTCAGTACTTC. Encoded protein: CASSMRAGTGNIQYF.

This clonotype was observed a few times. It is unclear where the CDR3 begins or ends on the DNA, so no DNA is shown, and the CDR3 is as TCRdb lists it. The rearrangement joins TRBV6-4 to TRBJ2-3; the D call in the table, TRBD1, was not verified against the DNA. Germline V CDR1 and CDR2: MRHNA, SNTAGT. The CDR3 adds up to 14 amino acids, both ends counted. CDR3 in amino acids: CASSDFRGSDTQYF.

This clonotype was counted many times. The CDR3, as DNA: TGTGCCAGCAGTTCCCAAAAACTAGCGGGGAAGTACAATGAGCAGTTCTTC. Residues: CASSSQKLAGKYNEQFF. The chain is built from TRBV6-5 and TRBJ2-1; 10 nucleotides match TRBD2. Per germline, CDR1 MNHEY and CDR2 SVGAGI. The CDR3 is 17 residues long. Trimming removed 4 bases from V and 4 bases from J; junction bases left unmatched: 10.

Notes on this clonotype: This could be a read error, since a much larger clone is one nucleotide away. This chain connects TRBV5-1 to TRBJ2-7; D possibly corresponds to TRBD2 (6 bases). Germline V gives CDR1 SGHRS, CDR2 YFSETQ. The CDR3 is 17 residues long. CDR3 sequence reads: CTSSLDPPSALPYEQYF. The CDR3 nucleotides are TGCACCAGCAGCTTGGACCCTCCTAGCGCCCTCCCCTACGAGCAGTACTTC.

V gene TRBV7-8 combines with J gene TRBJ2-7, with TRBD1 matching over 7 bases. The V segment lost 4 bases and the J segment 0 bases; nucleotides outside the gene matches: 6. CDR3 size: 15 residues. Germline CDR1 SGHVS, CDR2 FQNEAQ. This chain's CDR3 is CASSSPRDSSYEQYF. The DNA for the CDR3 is TGTGCCAGCAGCTCACCCAGGGACAGCTCCTACGAGCAGTACTTC.